Presented here are 28 T cell receptor beta chains from one specimen sequenced in a study of blood T cell repertoires in COVID-19 (TCRdb year 2020). Library generation was performed with the immunoSEQ multiplex PCR assay. TCRdb's version of the immuneACCESS table is confined to in-frame rearrangements and falls short of the full clone set. An unresolved V gene accounts for under half of the shortfall where checked; the remainder is of unknown origin. The sample has about 58,000 clones on record, 85% to 90% of them singletons. The ten largest clones capture more than 6.5% of the sample. Sequencing was performed on peripheral blood. These receptors were collected from a human donor with active COVID-19. The donor label of this sample is uncertain.

The J gene is TRBJ2-2, the V gene TRBV19; TRBD1 might be the D (6 bases). The germline V gene has CDR1 LNHDA and CDR2 SQIVND (reference sequence). The CDR3 has 19 residues. The V end lost 4 bases, the J end lost 3 bases, and 24 bases lay between the germline ends. CDR3 loop: CASSTSTGLSAKDTGELFF. CDR3 nucleotides: TGTGCCAGTAGTACATCGACAGGTCTATCCGCTAAAGACACCGGGGAGCTGTTTTTT.

The gene calls are TRBV2 and TRBJ1-6; D uncertain. The CDR3 is 14 residues long. The V gene lost 9 bases and the J gene lost 6 bases, with 15 bases spanning the gap. Per the germline V gene, CDR1 is SNHLY and CDR2 is FYNNEI. The CDR3 coding sequence is TGTGCCAGTACCCTAGACCATTTTAATTCACCCCTCCACTTT. It encodes CASTLDHFNSPLHF.

This chain joins TRBV5-1 and TRBJ2-5; D is possibly TRBD1 (5 bases). This CDR3 is 14 amino acids long. CDR1 and CDR2 from the germline V gene are SGHRS and YFSETQ. The ends were cut back, 1 base at V and 3 bases at J, with 10 bases in the middle. The CDR3 spells CASSLTGQKETQYF. DNA of the CDR3: TGCGCCAGCAGCTTGACAGGCCAAAAAGAGACCCAGTACTTC.

The gene calls are TRBV9 and TRBJ2-1; no definite D call. Germline V CDR1 and CDR2: SGDLS, YYNGEE. The CDR3 contains 11 residues. The V gene lost 4 bases and the J gene lost 5 bases, with 4 bases spanning the gap. CDR3 sequence: CASSQNNEQFF. Here the CDR3 DNA reads TGTGCCAGCAGCCAGAACAATGAGCAGTTCTTC.

CDR3 sequence reads: CASSLATSGVAYEQYF. CDR3 DNA: TGTGCCAGCAGCTTAGCGACCTCCGGGGTGGCCTACGAGCAGTACTTC. V is TRBV7-8 and J is TRBJ2-7, with a weak D call TRBD2 (5 bases). The CDR3 is 16 residues long. V lost 0 bases and J lost 2, with 14 bases in between. Germline-derived CDR1 and CDR2 are SGHVS and FQNEAQ.

This clone was seen a few times. The chain recombines TRBV11-2 with TRBJ1-4; D remains ambiguous. Trimming took off 1 base at V and 7 bases at J, with 4 bases between the two ends. Germline V lookup: CDR1 SGHAT, CDR2 FQNNGV. The CDR3 loop spans 12 amino acids. This chain's CDR3 is CASSLVGEKLFF. The CDR3 coding sequence is TGTGCCAGCAGCTTAGTCGGTGAAAAACTGTTTTTT.

The rearrangement uses TRBV14 and TRBJ2-2; maybe TRBD1 (5 bases). From germline, CDR1 is SGHDN and CDR2 FVKESK. The CDR3 covers 13 residues. With 4 bases removed from V and 6 bases from J, the gap between germline ends came to 9 bases. The CDR3, as DNA: TGTGCCAGCAGCCCTCAGGGTGCCGGGGAGCTGTTTTTT. Translation gives CASSPQGAGELFF.

The chain links TRBV5-4 to TRBJ2-3, with D unresolved. This CDR3 contains 15 residues. V lost 0 bases and J lost 4, with 12 bases in between. Germline V CDR1 and CDR2: SGHNT, YYREEE (reference sequence). Written as DNA, the CDR3 is TGTGCCAGCAGCTTGGCCCAGCGACGTCCAGATACGCAGTATTTT. Protein sequence: CASSLAQRRPDTQYF.

The rearrangement joins TRBV6-5 to TRBJ2-1; a weak D match, TRBD1 (7 bases). The germline V and J ends were trimmed by 7 bases and 1 base, with 11 bases remaining between them. This CDR3 contains 14 residues. Per the germline V gene, CDR1 is MNHEY and CDR2 is SVGAGI. The CDR3 is CASTSGGSYNEQFF. The CDR3 DNA reads TGTGCCAGCACGTCAGGGGGGTCCTACAATGAGCAGTTCTTC.

The chain is built from TRBV5-6 and TRBJ2-1; no definite D call. The V gene's germline CDR1 is SGHDT and CDR2 YYEEEE. The CDR3 length is 12 residues. V dropped 2 bases and J dropped 7 bases, with 7 bases sitting between them. The CDR3 here is CASSFYQNEQFF. DNA of the CDR3: TGTGCCAGCAGCTTTTACCAGAATGAGCAGTTCTTC.

The chain is built from TRBV28 and TRBJ2-5, with a tentative D call TRBD2 (6 bases). Trimming took 6 bases from V and 0 from J, leaving 14 bases between them. Germline V gives CDR1 MDHEN, CDR2 SYDVKM. The CDR3 sequence is 15 residues long. Here the CDR3 reads CASSRTSGYQETQYF. In nucleotides, the CDR3 is TGTGCCAGCAGCCGGACAAGCGGGTACCAAGAGACCCAGTACTTC. Looking up the rest from reference TRBV28 and TRBJ2-5 gives the full variable domain: DVKVTQSSRYLVKRTGEKVFLECVQDMDHENMFWYRQDPGLGLRLIYFSYDVKMKEKGDIPEGYSVSREKKERFSLILESASTNQTSMYLCASSRTSGYQETQYFGPGTRLLVL.

The CDR3 DNA reads as TGTGCCAGCAGCTGGCGGGGGCTGGATCAGTACTTC. Its protein is CASSWRGLDQYF. The chain has TRBV5-8 and TRBJ2-7; weak D call: TRBD2 (7 bases). The ends were cut back, 3 bases at V and 10 bases at J, with 14 bases in the middle. From germline, CDR1 is SGHTS and CDR2 YDEGEE. CDR3 length: 12 residues.

CDR3 in amino acids: CATSDLSLGQGVGEQYF. Here the CDR3 DNA reads TGTGCCACCAGTGATTTGAGTTTAGGACAGGGGGTGGGCGAGCAGTACTTC. The chain combines TRBV24-1 with TRBJ2-7; 10 nucleotides align to TRBD1. Germline values: CDR1 KGHDR, CDR2 SFDVKD. The CDR3 has 17 amino acids. After removal of 0 bases from V and 6 bases from J, the junction contained 10 bases not matched to a gene.

This chain joins TRBV28 and TRBJ2-5; TRBD2 is a possible D gene (5 bases). Germline V gives CDR1 MDHEN, CDR2 SYDVKM. The CDR3 loop spans 13 amino acids. V lost 5 bases and J lost 0, with 7 bases in between. CDR3 in DNA: TGTGCCAGCAGTCCCGGGGACCAAGAGACCCAGTACTTC. Translated, it gives CASSPGDQETQYF.

V usage is TRBV2 and J usage is TRBJ1-1, with D possibly TRBD1 on 6 matching bases. Trimming stripped 3 bases from V and 4 bases from J, with 15 bases between. The CDR3 runs to 15 residues. From germline, CDR1 is SNHLY and CDR2 FYNNEI. In DNA form, the CDR3 reads TGTGCCAGCAGTGAGCGCCAGACAGGAGTCACTGAAGCTTTCTTT. Its protein product is CASSERQTGVTEAFF.

CDR3 coding DNA: TGTGCCAGCAGCTTGGAGGCAGGTGGTGGCACCGGGGAGCTGTTTTTT. Translation gives CASSLEAGGGTGELFF. This chain uses TRBV5-4 with TRBJ2-2; D is undetermined. The V and J ends lost 0 bases and 4 bases respectively, with 13 bases between them. CDR3 length: 16 amino acids. Germline V gene sequence: CDR1 SGHNT, CDR2 YYREEE (reference sequence).

This chain uses TRBV27 with TRBJ2-5, with 9 nucleotides matching TRBD1. V was clipped by 4 bases and J by 4 bases; unmatched bases: 7. This CDR3 is 15 amino acids long. Germline loops: CDR1 MNHEY, CDR2 SMNVEV (reference sequence). The CDR3 DNA follows: TGTGCCAGCAGTTCAATACAGGGGGCATTAGAGACCCAGTACTTC. Amino acid sequence: CASSSIQGALETQYF.

The chain carries TRBV9 and TRBJ1-1; the D gene is possibly TRBD1 (5 bases). The germline V and J ends were trimmed by 1 base and 2 bases, with 9 bases remaining between them. The germline gives CDR1 SGDLS, CDR2 YYNGEE. CDR3 length: 14 residues. The CDR3 is CASSVYGGNTEAFF. CDR3 in DNA: TGTGCCAGCAGCGTATACGGGGGAAACACTGAAGCTTTCTTT.

The chain recombines TRBV5-4 with TRBJ2-1; D is uncertain. Germline V gives CDR1 SGHNT, CDR2 YYREEE (reference sequence). V was pared by 2 bases and J by 10 bases, with 10 bases between. This CDR3 spans 12 amino acids. The CDR3 here is CASSFPAGEQFF. The CDR3 DNA sequence: TGTGCCAGCAGCTTTCCGGCCGGGGAGCAGTTCTTC.

This clone was seen once. The CDR3 nucleotides are TGTGCCATCAGTGACCCCACAGGGGTTGCGTCCAGCACAGATACGCAGTATTTT. Translated, it gives CAISDPTGVASSTDTQYF. This rearrangement joins TRBV10-3 to TRBJ2-3, with 7 bases identical to TRBD1. Germline CDR1 ENHRY, CDR2 SYGVKD. J gave up 0 bases and V 3 bases, and 12 bases lay outside the gene matches. This CDR3 region has 18 residues.

The V and J genes are TRBV2 and TRBJ1-6, with D possibly matching TRBD1 (6 bases). The CDR3 runs 18 residues. CDR1 and CDR2 (germline): SNHLY, FYNNEI. V was trimmed by 8 bases and J by 12 bases, leaving 32 bases between them. Written as DNA, the CDR3 is TGTGCCAGCGGCCTGGGGGGGGCCGGTTCTACCCGACCCAAACCCCTCCACTTT. It codes for CASGLGGAGSTRPKPLHF.

Sample share makes this clone medium-sized. The chain recombines TRBV5-1 with TRBJ2-7, with 10 bases that match TRBD1. Germline CDR1 is SGHRS and CDR2 is YFSETQ. Germline trimming cut 3 bases from V and 7 bases from J; bases unmatched to any gene: 4. The CDR3 length is 13 residues. The chain's CDR3 is CASSSDRGEEQYF. In DNA, the CDR3 is TGCGCCAGCAGCTCGGACAGGGGGGAAGAGCAGTACTTC.

The chain has TRBV11-2 and TRBJ2-2; D possibly corresponds to TRBD1 (6 bases). The germline V gene has CDR1 SGHAT and CDR2 FQNNGV. CDR3 length: 16 amino acids. V was cut by 8 bases and J by 6 bases, with 22 bases left in between. The CDR3 region is CASAPYDRFFAGELFF. As DNA, the CDR3 is TGTGCCAGCGCACCCTATGACAGGTTTTTCGCCGGGGAGCTGTTTTTT.

The V call is TRBV13, the J call TRBJ1-1; D unclear. This CDR3 is 11 amino acids long. V was trimmed by 1 base and J by 6 bases, leaving 3 bases between them. CDR1 is PRHDT and CDR2 is FYEKMQ in the germline V gene (reference sequence). The CDR3 coding sequence is TGTGCCAGCAGCTTAGCCTCTGAAGCTTTCTTT. Translating gives CASSLASEAFF.

The chain employs TRBV11-1 and TRBJ2-1; 10 nucleotides line up with TRBD2. The CDR3 has 15 residues. Trimming at V came to 1 base and at J to 8 bases, leaving 5 bases not matched to a gene. Germline V gives CDR1 SGHAT, CDR2 FQDESV (reference sequence). DNA of the CDR3: TGTGCCAGCAGCTTAGAGAGCGGGAGGGCCCATGAGCAGTTCTTC. Its translation is CASSLESGRAHEQFF.

This chain links TRBV7-2 with TRBJ2-1, with D possibly being TRBD2 (5 bases). Germline CDR1 is SGHTA and CDR2 is FQGNSA. This CDR3 contains 14 residues. Trimming took 5 bases from V and 8 from J, leaving 16 bases between them. CDR3 region: CASSDTLANHEQFF. The CDR3 DNA reads TGTGCCAGCAGCGACACTCTAGCCAACCATGAGCAGTTCTTC. Variable domain in full (rest from reference TRBV7-2 and TRBJ2-1): GAGVSQSPSNKVTEKGKDVELRCDPISGHTALYWYRQSLGQGLEFLIYFQGNSAPDKSGLPSDRFSAERTGGSVSTLTIQRTQQEDSAVYLCASSDTLANHEQFFGPGTRLTVL.

The genes are TRBV6-5 and TRBJ2-7, with D possibly TRBD1 on 6 matching bases. V was shortened by 10 bases and J by 5 bases, with 18 bases between the two germline ends. CDR1 is MNHEY, CDR2 SVGAGI, per germline. This CDR3 is 13 amino acids long. In DNA form, the CDR3 reads TGTGCCACCAGACAGGCTGGGTCAAACGAGCAGTACTTC. It specifies CATRQAGSNEQYF.

This chain joins TRBV10-3 and TRBJ1-2, with 8 bases matching TRBD1. V gave up 6 bases and J gave up 0 bases; unmatched junction bases: 3. The CDR3 totals 14 residues. Germline CDR1 ENHRY, CDR2 SYGVKD. The CDR3 protein is CAISGTGANYGYTF. CDR3 bases: TGTGCCATCAGCGGGACAGGAGCTAACTATGGCTACACCTTC.